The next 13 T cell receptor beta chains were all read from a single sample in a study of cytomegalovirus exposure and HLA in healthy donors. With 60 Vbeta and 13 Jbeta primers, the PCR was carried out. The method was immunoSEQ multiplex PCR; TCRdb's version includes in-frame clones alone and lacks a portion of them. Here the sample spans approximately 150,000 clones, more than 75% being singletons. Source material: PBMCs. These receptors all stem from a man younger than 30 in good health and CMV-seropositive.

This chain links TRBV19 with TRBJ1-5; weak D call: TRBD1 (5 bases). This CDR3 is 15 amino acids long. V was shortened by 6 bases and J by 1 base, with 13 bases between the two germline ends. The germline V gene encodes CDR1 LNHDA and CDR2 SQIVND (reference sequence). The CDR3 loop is CASRPGHRSNQPQHF. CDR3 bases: TGTGCCAGTAGGCCTGGACATAGAAGCAATCAGCCCCAGCATTTT. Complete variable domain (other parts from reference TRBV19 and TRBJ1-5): DGGITQSPKYLFRKEGQNVTLSCEQNLNHDAMYWYRQDPGQGLRLIYYSQIVNDFQKGDIAEGYSVSREKKESFPLTVTSAQKNPTAFYLCASRPGHRSNQPQHFGDGTRLSIL.

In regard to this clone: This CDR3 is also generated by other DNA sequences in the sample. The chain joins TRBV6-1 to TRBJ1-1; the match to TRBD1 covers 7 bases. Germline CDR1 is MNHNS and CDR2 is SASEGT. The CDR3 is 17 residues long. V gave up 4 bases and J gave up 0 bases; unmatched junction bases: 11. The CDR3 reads CASSGLTGSYMNTEAFF. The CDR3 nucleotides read TGTGCCAGCAGTGGTTTGACAGGGAGTTATATGAACACTGAAGCTTTCTTT.

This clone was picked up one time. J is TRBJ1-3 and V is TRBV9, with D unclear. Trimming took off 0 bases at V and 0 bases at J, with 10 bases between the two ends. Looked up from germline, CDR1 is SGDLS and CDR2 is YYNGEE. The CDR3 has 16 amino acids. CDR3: CASSVDFRLSGNTIYF. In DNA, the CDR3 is TGTGCCAGCAGCGTAGATTTCAGGCTCTCTGGAAACACCATATATTTT.

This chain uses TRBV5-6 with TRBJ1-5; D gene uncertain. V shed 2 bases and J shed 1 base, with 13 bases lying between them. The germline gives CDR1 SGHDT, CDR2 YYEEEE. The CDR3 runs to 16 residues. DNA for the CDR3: TGTGCCAGCAGCTTAAGAGTCCTCGGGAGCAATCAGCCCCAGCATTTT. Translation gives CASSLRVLGSNQPQHF.

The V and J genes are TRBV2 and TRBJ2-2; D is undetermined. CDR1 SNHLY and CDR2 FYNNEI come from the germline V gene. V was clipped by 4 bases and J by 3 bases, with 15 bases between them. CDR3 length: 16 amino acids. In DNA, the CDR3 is TGTGCCAGCAGTGCACCCCTTTCAGGCTACACCGGGGAGCTGTTTTTT. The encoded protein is CASSAPLSGYTGELFF. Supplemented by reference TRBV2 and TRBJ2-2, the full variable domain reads EPEVTQTPSHQVTQMGQEVILRCVPISNHLYFYWYRQILGQKVEFLVSFYNNEISEKSEIFDDQFSVERPDGSNFTLKIRSTKLEDSAMYFCASSAPLSGYTGELFFGEGSRLTVL.

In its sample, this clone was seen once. Here the CDR3 DNA reads TGCGCCAGCAGCTTGGAGGGACAGGGGGCCAATGGCTACACCTTC. Encoded protein: CASSLEGQGANGYTF. The chain has TRBV5-1 and TRBJ1-2; 12 bases are a match to TRBD1. This CDR3 has 15 residues. J gave up 6 bases and V 0 bases, and 3 bases lay outside the gene matches. Looked up from germline, CDR1 is SGHRS and CDR2 is YFSETQ.

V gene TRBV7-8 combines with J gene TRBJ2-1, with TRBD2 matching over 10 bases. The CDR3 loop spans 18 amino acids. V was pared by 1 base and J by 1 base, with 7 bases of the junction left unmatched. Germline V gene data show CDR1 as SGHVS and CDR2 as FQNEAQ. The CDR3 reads CASSLVPAGGLSYNEQFF. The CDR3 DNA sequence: TGTGCCAGCAGCTTAGTCCCAGCGGGGGGGCTATCCTACAATGAGCAGTTCTTC.

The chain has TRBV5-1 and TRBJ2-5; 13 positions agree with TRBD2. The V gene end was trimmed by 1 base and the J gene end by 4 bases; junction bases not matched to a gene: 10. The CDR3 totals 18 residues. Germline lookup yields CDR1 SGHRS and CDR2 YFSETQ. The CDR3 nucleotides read TGCGCCAGCAGCTTGCAAAAACTAGCGGGGGGGCGAGGAGAGACCCAGTACTTC. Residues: CASSLQKLAGGRGETQYF.

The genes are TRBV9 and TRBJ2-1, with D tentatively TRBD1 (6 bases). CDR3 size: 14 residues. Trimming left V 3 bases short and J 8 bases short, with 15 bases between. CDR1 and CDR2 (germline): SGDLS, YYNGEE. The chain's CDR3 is CASSGRQARHEQFF. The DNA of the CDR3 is TGTGCCAGCAGCGGACGACAGGCCAGGCATGAGCAGTTCTTC.

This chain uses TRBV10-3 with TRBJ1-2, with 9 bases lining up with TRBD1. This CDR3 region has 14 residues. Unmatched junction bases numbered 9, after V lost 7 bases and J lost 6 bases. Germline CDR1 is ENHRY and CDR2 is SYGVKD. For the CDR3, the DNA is TGTGCCATCACTAAGGGACAGGGACAAGATGGCTACACCTTC. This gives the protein CAITKGQGQDGYTF.

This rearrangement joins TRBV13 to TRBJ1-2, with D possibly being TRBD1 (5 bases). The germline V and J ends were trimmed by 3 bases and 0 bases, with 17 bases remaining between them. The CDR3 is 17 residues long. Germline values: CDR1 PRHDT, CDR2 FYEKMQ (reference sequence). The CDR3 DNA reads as TGTGCCAGCAGCTTCCCCCCTCGACAGCAGCCTAACTATGGCTACACCTTC. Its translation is CASSFPPRQQPNYGYTF. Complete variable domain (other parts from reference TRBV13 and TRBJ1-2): AAGVIQSPRHLIKEKRETATLKCYPIPRHDTVYWYQQGPGQDPQFLISFYEKMQSDKGSIPDRFSAQQFSDYHSELNMSSLELGDSALYFCASSFPPRQQPNYGYTFGSGTRLTVV.

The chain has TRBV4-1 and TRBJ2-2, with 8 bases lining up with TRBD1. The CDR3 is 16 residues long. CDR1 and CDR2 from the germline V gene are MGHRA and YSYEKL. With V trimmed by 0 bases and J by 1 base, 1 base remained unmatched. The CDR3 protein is CASSQEGTGNTGELFF. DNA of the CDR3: TGCGCCAGCAGCCAAGAAGGGACAGGGAACACCGGGGAGCTGTTTTTT.

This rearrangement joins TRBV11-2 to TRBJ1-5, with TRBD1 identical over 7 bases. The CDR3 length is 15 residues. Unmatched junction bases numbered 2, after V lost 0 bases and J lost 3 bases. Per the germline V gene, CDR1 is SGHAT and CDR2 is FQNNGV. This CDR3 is CASSLEDRANQPQHF. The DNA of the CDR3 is TGTGCCAGCAGCTTAGAAGACAGGGCCAATCAGCCCCAGCATTTT.